The 5 T cell receptor beta chains listed next were all sequenced from one sample in a study of cytomegalovirus exposure and HLA in healthy donors. The PCR had 60 Vbeta and 13 Jbeta primers. The table came from immunoSEQ multiplex PCR; TCRdb's copy has only in-frame clones and leaves some out. The table has 95,000 to 100,000 clones, around 77% seen once. Sequenced input: PBMCs. These receptors came from a man between 35 and 55 years old in good health and CMV-seronegative.

The chain is built from TRBV10-3 and TRBJ2-3, with 7 bases matching TRBD1. The CDR3 length is 18 residues. The V and J ends lost 2 bases and 0 bases, in that order; junction bases with no gene match: 11. Germline CDR1 reads ENHRY; CDR2 reads SYGVKD. This chain's CDR3 is CAISEGRQGRVSTDTQYF. CDR3 DNA: TGTGCCATCAGTGAGGGGAGACAGGGCCGGGTAAGCACAGATACGCAGTATTTT.

This clone occurred a few times. This chain joins TRBV5-8 and TRBJ1-5; D is perhaps TRBD1 (6 bases). This CDR3 region has 15 residues. Trimming took 3 bases from V and 2 from J, leaving 12 bases between them. Germline lookup yields CDR1 SGHTS and CDR2 YDEGEE. Here the CDR3 DNA reads TGTGCCAGCAGCTATTCAGCAGGGGGCAATCAGCCCCAGCATTTT. It translates to CASSYSAGGNQPQHF.

This clone was recorded once. The chain employs TRBV9 and TRBJ2-7; D is possibly TRBD2 (6 bases). Trimming left V 0 bases short and J 6 bases short, with 13 bases between. The CDR3 is 14 amino acids. Germline V gives CDR1 SGDLS, CDR2 YYNGEE. The CDR3 nucleotides read TGTGCCAGCAGCGTAGACCCCGGGAGTTCCGAGCAGTACTTC. Protein product: CASSVDPGSSEQYF.

The rearrangement joins TRBV27 to TRBJ1-1; D possibly corresponds to TRBD1 (5 bases). Germline-derived CDR1 and CDR2 are MNHEY and SMNVEV (reference sequence). The V and J ends lost 2 bases and 1 base respectively, with 8 bases between them. This CDR3 comprises 14 residues. In DNA form, the CDR3 reads TGTGCCAGCAGTTTACGTAGGGGGAACACTGAAGCTTTCTTT. Residues: CASSLRRGNTEAFF.

The chain employs TRBV5-1 and TRBJ2-2, with TRBD2 identical over 8 bases. The length of the CDR3 is 15 residues. The V and J ends lost 7 bases and 0 bases, in that order; junction bases with no gene match: 5. Germline loops: CDR1 SGHRS, CDR2 YFSETQ. This CDR3 reads CASGPGLANTGELFF. The CDR3 bases are TGCGCCAGCGGCCCGGGACTAGCGAACACCGGGGAGCTGTTTTTT.